A selection of T cell receptor beta chains follows, all from one sample in a study of shared clonotypes between healthy human individuals. Assay: immunoSEQ multiplex PCR; the TCRdb copy retains only in-frame clones and omits some. Altogether around 2.1 million clones are present, around 95% being singletons, with the ten largest covering roughly 0.13%. The sequenced sample consisted of naive CD4+ T cells sorted from blood. The receptors derive from a man in his late teens or twenties in good health. The conserved cysteine and the conserved F or W are not part of the CDR3 here. The order of the fields is clone size, D gene, V gene, CDR3 protein. The D gene is left open where the match is weak. A clone size is listed for some rows: how often the clone was seen (once, few, many), or a class if it is expanded.

>NA|NA|TRBV6-1
ASSEQYNQPQH
>NA|TRBD1|TRBV5-4
ASSAQGANQPQH
>NA|NA|TRBV2
ASSGQGAKNIQY
>NA|NA|TRBV5-1
ASSSRLISQGPDTQY
>NA|NA|TRBV15
ATSRGTAYNEKLF
>NA|NA|TRBV5-6
ASSLVAAYNSPLH
>NA|TRBD1|TRBV19
ASSIGRWGTGDDTQY
>NA|NA|TRBV5-6
ASSAPSTSHEQY
>NA|TRBD1|TRBV5-1
ASSLDGQGWQPQH
>NA|TRBD1|TRBV6-1
ASSPQGAGNTIY
>NA|NA|TRBV7-6
ASMSTARDTGELF
>once|NA|TRBV5-4
ASSSAALQGSLFNYGYT
>NA|TRBD2|TRBV27
ASSYSGSRRGYEQY
>NA|TRBD2|TRBV7-9
ASSSRGSGSSTDTQY
>NA|TRBD2|TRBV5-6
ASSFLGRGGGTDTQY
>NA|TRBD1|TRBV10-2
ASSRGGTGVNTEAF
>once|NA|TRBV19
ASSIGKDTQY
>NA|NA|TRBV4-3
ASSQDRGIAGNTIY
>NA|NA|TRBV19
ASSVQAGNTEAF
>NA|NA|TRBV6-5
ASSYTGGREFV
>NA|TRBD2|TRBV30
AWNRPGTSGSGEQF
>NA|NA|TRBV12-5
ASGSTGAYEQY
>NA|NA|TRBV7-3
ASSLWRRGGDSSSYEQY
>NA|TRBD2|TRBV4-3
ASSQEGKASGSVGEQF
>NA|NA|TRBV5-1
ASSLERRTVNTEAF
>NA|TRBD2|TRBV7-9
ASSPGLAGGGYQETQY
>once|TRBD2|TRBV11-3
ASSFSSGLTYNEQF
>NA|TRBD2|TRBV29-1
SVRTSGNEQF
>NA|TRBD1|TRBV2
ASRRRGPTEAF
>NA|TRBD2|TRBV13
ASSLPSGGPFAYEQY
>NA|NA|TRBV25-1
ASNEAGVRNEQF
>NA|NA|TRBV15
ATSGKDRLSPN
>NA|NA|TRBV7-9
ASSFGTYSYEQY
>NA|NA|TRBV7-9
ASSPRTDINEKLF
>NA|TRBD2|TRBV2
ASSETSGGQGTQY
>NA|TRBD1|TRBV5-4
ASSMATGAPGEQY
>NA|TRBD2|TRBV7-8
ASSRDTGTSIYEQY
>NA|NA|TRBV7-2
ASSLWGGASESYT
>NA|NA|TRBV12-5
ASGRSVQETQY
>once|NA|TRBV18
ASSPTGEYGYT
>NA|NA|TRBV29-1
SAGGGSSSYEQY
>NA|NA|TRBV7-9
ASSFTEGYIQY
>once|NA|TRBV5-1
ASSSGDNSPLH
>NA|TRBD2|TRBV18
ASSHRTSGSDTQY
>NA|TRBD2|TRBV7-9
ASSFSGRSSYNEQF
>NA|NA|TRBV9
ASSWTASGPTRDTQY
>once|NA|TRBV10-3
AISENYNQPQH
>NA|NA|TRBV27
ASSLTGPDQPQH
>NA|TRBD1|TRBV18
ASSPQTGGYKNTEAF
>NA|NA|TRBV5-4
ASSLGGTLRGEKLF
>NA|TRBD1|TRBV27
ASSLYLFPAGGRGTEAF
>once|NA|TRBV11-2
ASSPDLNTGELF
>NA|NA|TRBV30
AWVEDTGTRFGT
>NA|NA|TRBV9
ASSVDKFVEDTQY